A single sample gave rise to the 28 T cell receptor beta chains below, sequenced in a study of cytomegalovirus exposure and HLA in healthy donors. PCR used 60 Vbeta primers and 13 Jbeta primers. TCRdb's table, derived via immunoSEQ multiplex PCR, lists solely in-frame clones and lacks some. Found here are about 110,000 clones, around 80% of them singletons; the top ten hold roughly 4.9%. The sample consisted of PBMCs. The receptors shown here come from a female donor in good health and CMV-seropositive.

The chain is built from TRBV5-5 and TRBJ2-1; a weak D match, TRBD2 (5 bases). Germline values: CDR1 SGHKS, CDR2 YYEKEE (reference sequence). V lost 0 bases to trimming and J lost 7 bases, with 14 bases between them. The CDR3 runs 15 residues. The CDR3 sequence is CASSLDRLAGNEQFF. Written as DNA, the CDR3 is TGTGCCAGCAGCTTGGATCGTCTAGCCGGTAATGAGCAGTTCTTC.

The rearrangement links TRBV7-2 to TRBJ1-5; D gene unclear. Trimming pared 1 base from V and 1 base from J, leaving 5 bases between. Germline V CDR1 and CDR2: SGHTA, FQGNSA. The CDR3 runs 14 residues. The chain's CDR3 is CASSLDRSNQPQHF. CDR3 nucleotide sequence: TGTGCCAGCAGCTTAGACAGAAGCAATCAGCCCCAGCATTTT.

The chain links TRBV6-6 to TRBJ1-4; 8 bases are shared with TRBD1. Germline values: CDR1 MNHNY, CDR2 SVGAGI (reference sequence). The V segment lost 9 bases and the J segment 3 bases; nucleotides outside the gene matches: 6. This CDR3 contains 14 residues. The CDR3 DNA reads as TGTGCCAGTCGACAGGGGTCCCCTAATGAAAAACTGTTTTTT. Protein product: CASRQGSPNEKLFF.

Only one count was recorded for this clone. In nucleotides, the CDR3 is TGTGCCAGCAGCGGGGGGGCGGGAGCCTCGGGGGAGCAGTTCTTC. Translating gives CASSGGAGASGEQFF. The gene calls are TRBV7-3 and TRBJ2-1; D is perhaps TRBD2 (7 bases). Trimming cost V 5 bases and J 10 bases, with 21 bases left between them. The CDR3 covers 15 residues. From germline, CDR1 is SGHTA and CDR2 FQGTGA.

This clone has just a few counts. This rearrangement joins TRBV15 to TRBJ2-6; TRBD2 matches at 11 bases. This CDR3 has 19 amino acids. CDR1 and CDR2 (germline): LNHNV, YYDKDF (reference sequence). V gave up 3 bases and J gave up 0 bases; unmatched junction bases: 7. The CDR3 loop is CATSSYGLAGLSGANVLTF. The CDR3 DNA follows: TGTGCCACCAGCAGCTATGGACTAGCGGGTCTCTCTGGGGCCAACGTCCTGACTTTC.

The chain couples TRBV13 to TRBJ1-3, with D maybe TRBD1 (6 bases). CDR1 PRHDT and CDR2 FYEKMQ come from the germline V gene (reference sequence). Trimming cost V 5 bases and J 6 bases, with 23 bases left between them. There are 17 residues in the CDR3. CDR3 protein: CASSALTGLGGANTIYF. In nucleotides, the CDR3 is TGTGCCAGCAGCGCATTAACAGGGTTAGGTGGGGCAAACACCATATATTTT.

The V and J genes are TRBV29-1 and TRBJ2-3; 8 bases line up with TRBD2. J lost 2 bases, V lost 6 bases, and 13 bases had no gene match. There are 16 residues in the CDR3. Germline values: CDR1 SQVTM, CDR2 ANQGSEA. The CDR3 sequence: CSVLGALAGPTDTQYF. The CDR3 bases are TGCAGCGTCCTCGGGGCCTTAGCGGGGCCCACAGATACGCAGTATTTT.

The chain recombines TRBV7-9 with TRBJ1-6; TRBD1 matches at 8 bases. With 5 bases clipped from V and 8 bases from J, the junction kept 8 bases outside the gene matches. Looked up from germline, CDR1 is SEHNR and CDR2 is FQNEAQ (reference sequence). This CDR3 spans 15 amino acids. The CDR3 region is CASSPPGTGYSPLHF. In nucleotides, the CDR3 is TGTGCCAGCAGCCCGCCTGGGACAGGCTATTCACCCCTCCACTTT.

The gene calls are TRBV10-2 and TRBJ2-1, with 8 bases matching TRBD2. Unmatched junction bases numbered 9, after V lost 3 bases and J lost 8 bases. The CDR3 extends over 15 amino acids. CDR1 WSHSY and CDR2 SAAADI come from the germline V gene. CDR3 coding DNA: TGCGCCAGCAGTGATGTCGGCGGGAGGAAAGATGAGCAGTTCTTC. Translating gives CASSDVGGRKDEQFF.

This clone has a single count. The chain couples TRBV2 to TRBJ1-1, with 11 positions matching TRBD1. Germline V gives CDR1 SNHLY, CDR2 FYNNEI. The CDR3 totals 14 residues. Losses at the gene ends were 7 bases for V and 7 bases for J; bases not matched to a gene: 8. The CDR3 reads CASTGTGGRGEAFF. CDR3 nucleotide sequence: TGTGCCAGCACCGGGACAGGGGGAAGGGGTGAAGCTTTCTTT.

The CDR3 protein is CASGDGGYEQYF. CDR3 nucleotides: TGTGCCAGCGGCGACGGGGGGTACGAGCAGTACTTC. V is TRBV11-2 and J is TRBJ2-7, with 7 positions matching TRBD2. V lost 8 bases to trimming and J lost 4 bases; unmatched junction nucleotides: 5. Germline V lookup: CDR1 SGHAT, CDR2 FQNNGV. CDR3 length equals 12 residues.

The chain joins TRBV28 to TRBJ1-5, with TRBD1 identical over 10 bases. The CDR3 length is 14 residues. The germline V gene encodes CDR1 MDHEN and CDR2 SYDVKM. The trim removed 6 bases at V and 7 bases at J, leaving 6 bases unmatched. The CDR3 loop is CASRTGGAGQPQHF. As DNA, the CDR3 is TGTGCCAGCAGGACAGGGGGCGCCGGGCAGCCCCAGCATTTT.

CDR3 sequence: CASSPGRPNTEAFF. CDR3 nucleotides: TGTGCCAGCTCACCTGGCAGGCCGAACACTGAAGCTTTCTTT. The chain links TRBV18 to TRBJ1-1; D is unclear. The CDR3 runs 14 residues. From germline, CDR1 is KGHSH and CDR2 LQKENI. Trimming removed 3 bases at V and 1 base at J, with 9 bases between.

The count of this clone is one. The chain couples TRBV6-5 to TRBJ2-1; 7 bases are shared with TRBD2. V shed 6 bases, J shed 0 bases, and the junction held 2 bases outside the gene matches. CDR1 is MNHEY and CDR2 is SVGAGI in the germline V gene. The CDR3 spans 14 residues. The CDR3 here is CASSRGGSYNEQFF. The CDR3 DNA is TGTGCCAGCAGCCGCGGGGGCTCCTACAATGAGCAGTTCTTC.

This clone appeared a few times. The chain recombines TRBV4-2 with TRBJ2-1; possibly TRBD2 for D (5 bases). The CDR3 is 14 amino acids. Germline loops: CDR1 LGHNA, CDR2 YNFKEQ. V lost 2 bases and J 8 bases, leaving 13 bases between the germline ends. The CDR3 nucleotides are TGTGCCAGCAGCCAACTAGGTTGGGGAGATGAGCAGTTCTTC. Translation gives CASSQLGWGDEQFF.

This chain connects TRBV28 to TRBJ2-6, with 8 bases lining up with TRBD1. This CDR3 is built from 14 residues. Germline V gene data show CDR1 as MDHEN and CDR2 as SYDVKM. With 9 bases clipped from V and 1 base from J, the junction kept 2 bases outside the gene matches. In nucleotides, the CDR3 is TGTGCCAGTCGGACAGGGTCTGGGGCCAACGTCCTGACTTTC. Protein: CASRTGSGANVLTF.

Comments on this clone: Other DNA sequences in this specimen translate into the identical CDR3. CDR3 region: CASSLGRGNTEAFF. CDR3 DNA sequence: TGTGCCAGCAGCTTAGGGAGGGGGAACACTGAAGCTTTCTTT. This chain joins TRBV7-2 and TRBJ1-1; the D gene is possibly TRBD1 (5 bases). Trimming removed 1 base at V and 1 base at J, with 7 bases between. The germline CDR1 and CDR2 sequences are SGHTA and FQGNSA. This CDR3 spans 14 amino acids.

This clone was counted a few times. The rearrangement joins TRBV30 to TRBJ2-7; 7 bases fit TRBD2. The CDR3 length is 12 residues. J lost 10 bases, V lost 2 bases, and 8 bases had no gene match. Looked up from germline, CDR1 is GTSNPN and CDR2 is SVGIG (reference sequence). CDR3 coding DNA: TGTGCCTGGAGTACACTCCGGGACTACCAGTACTTC. This translates into CAWSTLRDYQYF.

V gene TRBV7-3 combines with J gene TRBJ2-2; D is perhaps TRBD1 (5 bases). Trimming removed 3 bases from V and 1 base from J, with 6 bases in between. CDR3 length equals 14 residues. Germline loops: CDR1 SGHTA, CDR2 FQGTGA. CDR3 sequence: CASSLQGNTGELFF. The CDR3 DNA follows: TGTGCCAGCAGCTTGCAGGGGAACACCGGGGAGCTGTTTTTT. The entire variable domain, with the rest obtained from reference TRBV7-3 and TRBJ2-2, is as follows: GAGVSQTPSNKVTEKGKYVELRCDPISGHTALYWYRQSLGQGPEFLIYFQGTGAADDSGLPNDRFFAVRPEGSVSTLKIQRTERGDSAVYLCASSLQGNTGELFFGEGSRLTVL.

This clone was seen only a few times. V gene TRBV10-3 combines with J gene TRBJ2-7, with 10 bases that match TRBD2. Germline assignment: CDR1 ENHRY and CDR2 SYGVKD. V was clipped by 10 bases and J by 5 bases; unmatched bases: 8. This CDR3 is 13 amino acids long. Written as DNA, the CDR3 is TGTGCCACCAGGGAGCGGGAGGGGAACGAGCAGTACTTC. It specifies CATREREGNEQYF.

This clone appeared a single time. The chain carries TRBV5-1 and TRBJ2-1; TRBD2 matches at 7 bases. The CDR3 covers 16 residues. Losses at the gene ends were 4 bases for V and 5 bases for J; bases not matched to a gene: 12. Germline CDR1 is SGHRS and CDR2 is YFSETQ. Written as DNA, the CDR3 is TGCGCCAGCAGCCGCCTAGCGGATCTCGGGCACAATGAGCAGTTCTTC. Translation: CASSRLADLGHNEQFF.

The V and J genes are TRBV10-3 and TRBJ1-2; TRBD1 agrees at 7 bases. The CDR3 runs 14 residues. The germline V gene encodes CDR1 ENHRY and CDR2 SYGVKD. V was pared by 6 bases and J by 2 bases, with 6 bases of the junction left unmatched. CDR3 nucleotides: TGTGCCATCAGAGACTCGACAGGGAACTATGGCTACACCTTC. Its translation: CAIRDSTGNYGYTF.

The J gene is TRBJ2-5, the V gene TRBV4-2, with D tentatively TRBD2 (6 bases). V lost 6 bases, J lost 1 base, and 12 bases lay in between. The CDR3 spans 14 residues. Germline loops: CDR1 LGHNA, CDR2 YNFKEQ. In DNA form, the CDR3 reads TGTGCCAGCAGTCCTAGCGCCCGCCAAGAGACCCAGTACTTC. This sequence encodes CASSPSARQETQYF.

V gene TRBV25-1 combines with J gene TRBJ2-3; D not resolved. From germline, CDR1 is MGHDK and CDR2 SYGVNS. With 0 bases removed from V and 6 bases from J, the gap between germline ends came to 16 bases. The CDR3 totals 16 residues. The CDR3 bases are TGTGCCAGCAGTGAATATGCAGCGAAGAGTTTCGATACGCAGTATTTT. This sequence encodes CASSEYAAKSFDTQYF.

This clone was found a few times. This chain joins TRBV28 and TRBJ1-2, with TRBD1 matching 11 bases. This CDR3 contains 15 residues. V was clipped by 6 bases and J by 4 bases; unmatched bases: 7. In germline, CDR1 is MDHEN, CDR2 SYDVKM. CDR3 nucleotide sequence: TGTGCCAGCAGGCAAGGGACAGGGGGGATCTATGGCTACACCTTC. This codes for CASRQGTGGIYGYTF.

The V gene is TRBV2, the J gene TRBJ2-7; unclear D gene. Germline V gives CDR1 SNHLY, CDR2 FYNNEI. The ends were cut back, 3 bases at V and 4 bases at J, with 4 bases in the middle. The CDR3 runs to 11 residues. The CDR3 spells CASSEEYEQYF. DNA for the CDR3: TGTGCCAGCAGTGAGGAGTACGAGCAGTACTTC. The full variable domain, with the rest looked up from reference TRBV2 and TRBJ2-7, is EPEVTQTPSHQVTQMGQEVILRCVPISNHLYFYWYRQILGQKVEFLVSFYNNEISEKSEIFDDQFSVERPDGSNFTLKIRSTKLEDSAMYFCASSEEYEQYFGPGTRLTVT.

The gene calls are TRBV7-8 and TRBJ1-2, with D perhaps matching TRBD1 (6 bases). CDR1 and CDR2 (germline): SGHVS, FQNEAQ. This CDR3 comprises 16 residues. The germline V and J ends were trimmed by 5 bases and 6 bases, with 22 bases remaining between them. The CDR3 region has the DNA TGTGCCAGCAGCCTATTTGGAGCAGGGGAAGCGGATGGCTACACCTTC. This gives the protein CASSLFGAGEADGYTF.

This clone was seen a handful of times. The CDR3 sequence is CSVVSRGGVGDTQYF. For the CDR3, the DNA is TGCAGCGTTGTCTCGCGGGGGGGCGTTGGAGATACGCAGTATTTT. This chain joins TRBV29-1 and TRBJ2-3; 9 positions match TRBD2. This CDR3 contains 15 residues. CDR1 is SQVTM and CDR2 is ANQGSEA in the germline V gene. The V gene end was trimmed by 4 bases and the J gene end by 5 bases; junction bases not matched to a gene: 10.